The 29 T cell receptor beta chains below all came from one sample that was sequenced in a study of graft-versus-host responses after intestinal transplantation. No antigen has been assigned to these receptors. Only in-frame clones appear in the TCRdb table, and some are missing; sequencing was by immunoSEQ multiplex PCR. The sample records approximately 120,000 clones, 90% to 95% being singletons. The specimen was unstimulated CD4+ T cells sorted from spleen or lymph node cells, collected before intestinal transplant. These receptors were obtained from a human donor who received an intestinal transplant.

The rearrangement links TRBV6-5 to TRBJ1-5; the D is unclear. The V gene's germline CDR1 is MNHEY and CDR2 SVGAGI. V lost 5 bases and J lost 3, with 8 bases in between. This CDR3 region has 13 residues. The CDR3 sequence: CASSLRFNQPQHF. DNA for the CDR3: TGTGCCAGCAGTCTCCGGTTCAATCAGCCCCAGCATTTT.

The V gene is TRBV6-1, the J gene TRBJ2-4, with TRBD1 identical over 7 bases. Trimming took 8 bases from V and 5 from J; bases not matched to a gene: 9. The germline V gene encodes CDR1 MNHNS and CDR2 SASEGT. The length of the CDR3 is 14 residues. The CDR3 sequence is CASRFPGGQNIQYF. Written as DNA, the CDR3 is TGTGCCAGCCGCTTCCCAGGGGGTCAAAACATTCAGTACTTC.

The J gene is TRBJ1-1, the V gene TRBV20-1; the D is unclear. CDR3 length: 11 residues. The V end was cut by 3 bases, the J end by 9 bases, with 11 bases between. Germline CDR1 reads DFQATT; CDR2 reads SNEGSKA (reference sequence). As DNA, the CDR3 is TGCAGTGCTAGCCTCAGTCCCCAAGCTTTCTTT. Encoded protein: CSASLSPQAFF.

V is TRBV5-1 and J is TRBJ2-2, with D possibly matching TRBD1 (6 bases). CDR1 is SGHRS and CDR2 is YFSETQ in the germline V gene. The CDR3 sequence is 15 residues long. V lost 4 bases, J lost 1 base, and 11 bases lay in between. The CDR3 coding sequence is TGCGCCAGCAGCCCCGGGACATTGAACACCGGGGAGCTGTTTTTT. It translates to CASSPGTLNTGELFF.

With regard to this clone: Germline is not matched at one junction end, which may reflect a read error. This rearrangement joins TRBV7-2 to TRBJ2-7; D is unresolved. CDR1 SGHTA and CDR2 FQGNSA come from the germline V gene. This CDR3 has 13 amino acids. CDR3 protein: CASSRGGGARPSF. In DNA, the CDR3 is TGTGCCAGCAGCCGAGGCGGCGGAGCCCGTCCCTCCTTC.

This sequence joins TRBV5-1 and TRBJ2-5, with D tentatively TRBD2 (6 bases). The CDR3 has 15 amino acids. Germline lookup yields CDR1 SGHRS and CDR2 YFSETQ. V lost 3 bases, J lost 4 bases, and 16 bases lay in between. As DNA, the CDR3 is TGCGCCAGCAGCTCCGCGCGGGGTTGGGGAGAGACCCAGTACTTC. It specifies CASSSARGWGETQYF.

The genes are TRBV29-1 and TRBJ2-1, with 7 bases lining up with TRBD1. This CDR3 region has 14 residues. With 3 bases clipped from V and 6 bases from J, the junction kept 8 bases outside the gene matches. Germline CDR1 reads SQVTM; CDR2 reads ANQGSEA. As DNA, the CDR3 is TGCAGCGTTGATAAGGCAGGGGGTGGCAATGAGCAGTTCTTC. This encodes CSVDKAGGGNEQFF.

In this sample, this clone turned up once. The gene calls are TRBV19 and TRBJ1-3; 9 bases match TRBD1. This CDR3 has 14 residues. Germline V CDR1 and CDR2: LNHDA, SQIVND (reference sequence). The junction had 6 bases not matched to a gene; V was cut back by 9 bases and J by 3 bases. CDR3 loop: CASSGQGGGNTIYF. In DNA, the CDR3 is TGTGCCAGCTCGGGACAGGGAGGTGGAAACACCATATATTTT.

V usage is TRBV7-6 and J usage is TRBJ2-1, with 9 bases fitting TRBD1. CDR3 length equals 15 residues. Germline values: CDR1 SGHVS, CDR2 FNYEAQ. Trimming at V came to 5 bases and at J to 4 bases, leaving 6 bases not matched to a gene. The CDR3 DNA sequence: TGTGCCAGCAGCCCTAGACAGGGGGGATACAATGAGCAGTTCTTC. The encoded protein is CASSPRQGGYNEQFF.

V gene TRBV4-2 combines with J gene TRBJ2-3; no definite D call. Germline CDR1 and CDR2: LGHNA and YNFKEQ. CDR3 length: 14 residues. V lost 2 bases and J 4 bases, leaving 10 bases between the germline ends. Written as DNA, the CDR3 is TGTGCCAGCAGCCAACCCCCGGGCGCAGATACGCAGTATTTT. Translating gives CASSQPPGADTQYF.

The V and J genes are TRBV27 and TRBJ2-1; D is unclear. V shed 6 bases and J shed 7 bases, with 19 bases lying between them. This CDR3 contains 15 residues. Germline lookup yields CDR1 MNHEY and CDR2 SMNVEV (reference sequence). This CDR3 is CASSSPDYPRNEQFF. The CDR3 DNA reads TGTGCCAGCAGCTCCCCGGATTACCCGCGGAATGAGCAGTTCTTC.

The chain joins TRBV5-1 to TRBJ2-7, with D perhaps given as TRBD1 or TRBD2 (6 bases each). In germline, CDR1 is SGHRS, CDR2 YFSETQ. The CDR3 covers 16 residues. V shed 2 bases and J shed 0 bases, with 15 bases lying between them. CDR3 region: CASSLWGAKSSYEQYF. CDR3 DNA: TGCGCCAGCAGCTTATGGGGGGCCAAAAGCTCCTACGAGCAGTACTTC.

The chain joins TRBV30 to TRBJ2-1; no clear D. This CDR3 is built from 13 residues. CDR1 is GTSNPN, CDR2 SVGIG, per germline (reference sequence). V dropped 7 bases and J dropped 2 bases, with 12 bases sitting between them. CDR3 DNA: TGTGCCTCCAATATAGTACCCTACAATGAGCAGTTCTTC. It encodes CASNIVPYNEQFF.

The chain couples TRBV6-5 to TRBJ2-1; unclear D gene. Germline V gene lookup returns CDR1 MNHEY and CDR2 SVGAGI. The CDR3 has 11 residues. V was shortened by 8 bases and J by 4 bases, with 6 bases between the two germline ends. The DNA for the CDR3 is TGTGCCAGCGGCACATACAATGAGCAGTTCTTC. Its translation is CASGTYNEQFF.

The gene calls are TRBV19 and TRBJ1-1; D is unclear. Germline V gives CDR1 LNHDA, CDR2 SQIVND (reference sequence). With 7 bases removed from V and 6 bases from J, the gap between germline ends came to 18 bases. CDR3 length equals 14 residues. The CDR3 DNA is TGTGCCAGTATGAAGAGGACTAGGACGCCTGAAGCTTTCTTT. As protein: CASMKRTRTPEAFF.

The V call is TRBV19, the J call TRBJ2-3; TRBD1 is a possible D gene (6 bases). Germline V gene lookup returns CDR1 LNHDA and CDR2 SQIVND (reference sequence). Trimming left V 7 bases short and J 3 bases short, with 14 bases between. The length of the CDR3 is 14 residues. DNA of the CDR3: TGTGCCAGTAAGTCTGGGGGCAATACAGATACGCAGTATTTT. This sequence encodes CASKSGGNTDTQYF.

The chain carries TRBV2 and TRBJ2-6; tentative D call: TRBD2 (6 bases). V shed 4 bases and J shed 2 bases, with 9 bases lying between them. Germline CDR1 and CDR2: SNHLY and FYNNEI. The CDR3 is 15 residues long. CDR3 coding DNA: TGTGCCAGCAGTGTATGGGGGGCTGGGGCCAACGTCCTGACTTTC. Amino acids: CASSVWGAGANVLTF.

The J gene is TRBJ2-1, the V gene TRBV5-1, with 11 positions matching TRBD1. Germline V CDR1 and CDR2: SGHRS, YFSETQ. This CDR3 is 17 amino acids long. Trimming at V came to 5 bases and at J to 10 bases, leaving 17 bases not matched to a gene. This CDR3 reads CASSVTAGQGGLGEQFF. The CDR3 nucleotides are TGCGCCAGCAGTGTCACAGCGGGACAGGGGGGACTTGGGGAGCAGTTCTTC.

V gene TRBV5-1 combines with J gene TRBJ2-4; weak D call: TRBD1 (6 bases). V was shortened by 7 bases and J by 8 bases, with 19 bases between the two germline ends. The CDR3 contains 14 residues. CDR1 is SGHRS, CDR2 YFSETQ, per germline. CDR3 amino acids: CASHIGQKADIQYF. Here the CDR3 DNA reads TGCGCCAGCCATATTGGACAGAAGGCGGACATTCAGTACTTC.

This chain connects TRBV5-1 to TRBJ2-7, with D perhaps assigned TRBD1 or TRBD2 (5 bases each). The CDR3 is 14 amino acids. Per the germline V gene, CDR1 is SGHRS and CDR2 is YFSETQ. V was cut by 0 bases and J by 3 bases, with 10 bases left in between. CDR3 sequence: CASSLDGAGYEQYF. The CDR3 DNA follows: TGCGCCAGCAGCTTGGACGGGGCGGGCTACGAGCAGTACTTC.

The chain joins TRBV19 to TRBJ2-7, with 9 bases matching TRBD1. J gave up 4 bases and V 7 bases, and 8 bases lay outside the gene matches. The CDR3 runs to 14 residues. Germline CDR1 reads LNHDA; CDR2 reads SQIVND (reference sequence). The CDR3 protein is CASKRTGGSYEQYF. CDR3 nucleotides: TGTGCCAGTAAACGAACAGGGGGCTCATACGAGCAGTACTTC.

The rearrangement links TRBV5-1 to TRBJ2-7; 11 bases match TRBD2. CDR1 and CDR2 (germline): SGHRS, YFSETQ. The junction had 11 bases not matched to a gene; V was cut back by 0 bases and J by 0 bases. The CDR3 length is 19 residues. In DNA, the CDR3 is TGCGCCAGCAGCTTGGAGGTATCGGCTAGCGGGAGGAGCTCCTACGAGCAGTACTTC. Encoded protein: CASSLEVSASGRSSYEQYF.

V is TRBV19 and J is TRBJ2-7; 10 bases agree with TRBD2. Germline CDR1 and CDR2: LNHDA and SQIVND (reference sequence). V lost 3 bases and J lost 2; bases outside the gene matches: 4. This CDR3 has 15 amino acids. The CDR3 region has the DNA TGTGCCAGTAGTATTAGCGGGGGGACTGCCTACGAGCAGTACTTC. The encoded protein is CASSISGGTAYEQYF.

For this clone: Other DNA sequences in this specimen translate into the identical CDR3. This chain links TRBV28 with TRBJ1-6; a weak D match, TRBD1 (6 bases). This CDR3 has 14 residues. V was shortened by 6 bases and J by 10 bases, with 16 bases between the two germline ends. The germline V gene has CDR1 MDHEN and CDR2 SYDVKM. CDR3 nucleotides: TGTGCCAGCAGGTGGACAGCTAGTAACTCACCCCTCCACTTT. It encodes CASRWTASNSPLHF. The full variable domain, in which reference TRBV28 and TRBJ1-6 provide the parts outside the CDR3, is DVKVTQSSRYLVKRTGEKVFLECVQDMDHENMFWYRQDPGLGLRLIYFSYDVKMKEKGDIPEGYSVSREKKERFSLILESASTNQTSMYLCASRWTASNSPLHFGNGTRLTVT.

A note on this clone: Other DNA variants within this sample encode the same CDR3. V usage is TRBV5-1 and J usage is TRBJ1-3, with a weak D call TRBD1 (5 bases). V shed 0 bases and J shed 4 bases, with 11 bases lying between them. CDR1 and CDR2 (germline): SGHRS, YFSETQ. The CDR3 covers 15 residues. CDR3 in DNA: TGCGCCAGCAGCTTGGGGGGGACCGGAGGAAACACCATATATTTT. Translating gives CASSLGGTGGNTIYF. The whole variable domain, filled in from reference TRBV5-1 and TRBJ1-3, reads KAGVTQTPRYLIKTRGQQVTLSCSPISGHRSVSWYQQTPGQGLQFLFEYFSETQRNKGNFPGRFSGRQFSNSRSEMNVSTLELGDSALYLCASSLGGTGGNTIYFGEGSWLTVV.

This chain joins TRBV19 and TRBJ2-1; D may be TRBD1 (5 bases). Germline CDR1 and CDR2: LNHDA and SQIVND (reference sequence). This CDR3 is built from 15 residues. Trimming removed 5 bases from V and 6 bases from J, with 17 bases in between. This CDR3 reads CASSYQVGRGNEQFF. The CDR3, as DNA: TGTGCCAGTAGTTATCAGGTCGGAAGGGGCAATGAGCAGTTCTTC. The full variable domain, its missing parts supplied by reference TRBV19 and TRBJ2-1, is DGGITQSPKYLFRKEGQNVTLSCEQNLNHDAMYWYRQDPGQGLRLIYYSQIVNDFQKGDIAEGYSVSREKKESFPLTVTSAQKNPTAFYLCASSYQVGRGNEQFFGPGTRLTVL.

The rearrangement links TRBV6-6 to TRBJ1-2; TRBD1 aligns across 7 bases. The CDR3 has 12 residues. Germline CDR1 is MNHNY and CDR2 is SVGAGI (reference sequence). The trim removed 5 bases at V and 12 bases at J, leaving 9 bases unmatched. CDR3 nucleotides: TGTGCCAGCAGTGACGGGACAGCCCGTGACACCTTC. Amino acids: CASSDGTARDTF.

The chain employs TRBV7-9 and TRBJ1-4, with D maybe TRBD1 (5 bases). The germline V gene has CDR1 SEHNR and CDR2 FQNEAQ (reference sequence). Trimming left V 4 bases short and J 2 bases short, with 11 bases between. This CDR3 is 15 amino acids long. The CDR3 DNA sequence: TGTGCCAGCAGCTCCGCCAGGGTGACTAATGAAAAACTGTTTTTT. It is translated as CASSSARVTNEKLFF. Complete variable domain (other parts from reference TRBV7-9 and TRBJ1-4): DTGVSQNPRHKITKRGQNVTFRCDPISEHNRLYWYRQTLGQGPEFLTYFQNEAQLEKSRLLSDRFSAERPKGSFSTLEIQRTEQGDSAMYLCASSSARVTNEKLFFGSGTQLSVL.

The chain links TRBV5-6 to TRBJ2-7, with no clear D. The germline gives CDR1 SGHDT, CDR2 YYEEEE. V lost 0 bases and J lost 7, with 11 bases in between. The CDR3 has 13 residues. CDR3 sequence (DNA): TGTGCCAGCAGCTTGGCGGGCGCGGAAGAGCAGTACTTC. Protein: CASSLAGAEEQYF.